Below, 16 T cell receptor beta chains from the same sample are listed, as sequenced in a study of early T cells in non-severe SARS-CoV-2 infection. TCRdb redid the calling of the 5' RACE reads with MiXCR, one entry per CDR3 protein. Here the sample spans approximately 64,000 distinct CDR3 sequences, about 4.9% being singletons. Sequenced: whole blood. All receptors come from an adult who was a healthcare worker with PCR-confirmed SARS-CoV-2 infection or an uninfected control (not recorded which).

This clonotype appeared a few times. The chain links TRBV20-1 to TRBJ2-7; D is uncertain. The CDR3 totals 14 residues. V was clipped by 0 bases and J by 2 bases, with 11 bases between them. Germline CDR1 is DFQATT and CDR2 is SNEGSKA (reference sequence). CDR3 loop: CSARDPILAYEQYF. Written as DNA, the CDR3 is TGCAGTGCTAGAGATCCTATCCTAGCCTACGAGCAGTACTTC.

The CDR3 bases are TGTGCCAGCTCACCAGAGGGACAATCCTCCTATGGCTACACCTTC. This translates into CASSPEGQSSYGYTF. The rearrangement joins TRBV18 to TRBJ1-2, with D maybe TRBD1 (6 bases). Between the trimmed V and J ends, which lost 2 bases and 4 bases, there was a span of 14 bases. This CDR3 region has 15 residues. Germline lookup yields CDR1 KGHSH and CDR2 LQKENI.

This clonotype was seen a few times. The V gene is TRBV7-2, the J gene TRBJ2-1; D perhaps matches TRBD2 (5 bases). Germline-derived CDR1 and CDR2 are SGHTA and FQGNSA. The CDR3 consists of 13 residues. V was clipped by 4 bases and J by 10 bases, with 14 bases between them. In DNA form, the CDR3 reads TGTGCCAGCAGCTGGAAACTAGGGAACGAGCAGTTCTTC. Amino acids: CASSWKLGNEQFF.

This clonotype has at least ten counts. The rearrangement joins TRBV7-9 to TRBJ2-5, with TRBD2 matching over 8 bases. V shed 2 bases, J shed 5 bases, and the junction held 7 bases outside the gene matches. The CDR3 has 15 residues. CDR1 and CDR2 from the germline V gene are SEHNR and FQNEAQ (reference sequence). The DNA of the CDR3 is TGTGCCAGCAGCTTAAGCGGGAGTATGTTGGAGACCCAGTACTTC. Its translation: CASSLSGSMLETQYF.

This clonotype was observed many times. The chain is built from TRBV10-3 and TRBJ2-3; 11 positions match TRBD2. The CDR3 is 18 residues long. Germline CDR1 is ENHRY and CDR2 is SYGVKD. V was clipped by 4 bases and J by 3 bases; unmatched bases: 12. The CDR3 DNA sequence: TGTGCCATCAGTGGGGGGAGGTCTAGCGGGAGGAGGACAGATACGCAGTATTTT. This codes for CAISGGRSSGRRTDTQYF.

This clonotype was counted at least ten times. V and J are TRBV4-2 and TRBJ2-1, with 12 bases matching TRBD2. V lost 4 bases and J lost 3; bases outside the gene matches: 4. Germline CDR1 is LGHNA and CDR2 is YNFKEQ. The CDR3 totals 16 residues. CDR3: CASSPRTSGIYNEQFF. Written as DNA, the CDR3 is TGTGCCAGCAGCCCCCGGACTAGCGGGATCTACAATGAGCAGTTCTTC.

The chain joins TRBV6-2 or TRBV6-3 to TRBJ2-7; possible D gene TRBD2, 5 bases. The CDR3 extends over 14 amino acids. V was trimmed by 2 bases and J by 0 bases, leaving 8 bases between them. The germline CDR1 and CDR2 sequences are MNHEY and SVGEGT. In DNA form, the CDR3 reads TGTGCCAGCAGTTACAGACGGGACTCCTACGAGCAGTACTTC. Protein: CASSYRRDSYEQYF.

This clonotype was seen ten or more times. This chain's CDR3 is CSARLLSIQYF. CDR3 in DNA: TGCAGTGCTAGACTTTTAAGCATTCAGTACTTC. The chain uses TRBV20-1 and TRBJ2-4; D remains unclear. CDR3 length: 11 amino acids. V was cut by 2 bases and J by 9 bases, with 8 bases left in between. Germline CDR1 DFQATT, CDR2 SNEGSKA (reference sequence).

This chain uses TRBV15 with TRBJ1-3; a possible D gene is TRBD1 (5 bases). CDR1 and CDR2 from the germline V gene are LNHNV and YYDKDF (reference sequence). CDR3 length equals 15 residues. V gave up 3 bases and J gave up 2 bases, with 11 bases separating them. CDR3 protein: CATSRSGTPGNTIYF. CDR3 bases: TGTGCCACCAGCAGGTCCGGGACGCCTGGAAACACCATATATTTT. Combining the CDR3 with reference TRBV15 and TRBJ1-3 gives the whole variable domain DAMVIQNPRYQVTQFGKPVTLSCSQTLNHNVMYWYQQKSSQAPKLLFHYYDKDFNNEADTPDNFQSRRPNTSFCFLDIRSPGLGDTAMYLCATSRSGTPGNTIYFGEGSWLTVV.

This clonotype was counted many times. DNA for the CDR3: TGTGCCAGCAGCCAAAGGGGGCGGTTACATGGCTACACCTTC. It translates to CASSQRGRLHGYTF. J is TRBJ1-2 and V is TRBV3-1; 7 bases map to TRBD1. The CDR3 length is 14 residues. The V and J ends lost 2 bases and 6 bases, in that order; junction bases with no gene match: 6. Germline assignment: CDR1 LGHDT and CDR2 YNNKEL (reference sequence).

This clonotype showed up many times. V gene TRBV3-1 combines with J gene TRBJ2-7; 8 bases align to TRBD1. There are 16 residues in the CDR3. The junction had 7 bases not matched to a gene; V was cut back by 3 bases and J by 0 bases. Per germline, CDR1 LGHDT and CDR2 YNNKEL (reference sequence). The CDR3: CASSHLGTGLSYEQYF. CDR3 coding DNA: TGTGCCAGCAGCCACCTCGGGACAGGCCTCTCCTACGAGCAGTACTTC.

This clonotype turned up a few times. The chain employs TRBV29-1 and TRBJ2-2, with D tentatively TRBD2 (6 bases). Germline loops: CDR1 SQVTM, CDR2 ANQGSEA. The CDR3 is 14 amino acids. V was shortened by 6 bases and J by 7 bases, with 18 bases between the two germline ends. CDR3 sequence reads: CSVAKTSSRGELFF. CDR3 coding DNA: TGCAGCGTAGCCAAAACTAGCTCGCGCGGGGAGCTGTTTTTT.

This chain connects TRBV10-3 to TRBJ1-5; tentative D call: TRBD1 (5 bases). CDR1 is ENHRY, CDR2 SYGVKD, per germline. The CDR3 is 15 amino acids. Deletions cut 5 bases from V and 1 base from J, with 12 bases between. The CDR3 loop is CAISTQGESNQPQHF. The CDR3 DNA is TGTGCCATCAGTACCCAGGGCGAGAGCAATCAGCCCCAGCATTTT.

This clonotype was found a few times. The chain combines TRBV19 with TRBJ2-2, with D possibly being TRBD1 or TRBD2 (5 bases each). Germline CDR1 is LNHDA and CDR2 is SQIVND (reference sequence). This CDR3 is 12 amino acids long. V was trimmed by 9 bases and J by 7 bases, leaving 12 bases between them. The CDR3 loop reads CASRVGGGELFF. CDR3 sequence (DNA): TGTGCCAGCAGGGTCGGAGGCGGGGAGCTGTTTTTT.

This clonotype was seen many times. The rearrangement uses TRBV11-3 and TRBJ2-3; D perhaps matches TRBD2 (5 bases). CDR3 length: 16 amino acids. Trimming cost V 4 bases and J 3 bases, with 17 bases left between them. CDR1 is SGHNT and CDR2 is YENEEA in the germline V gene. CDR3 in DNA: TGTGCCAGCAGCTCCCGCTCTGGCGGGCTGACAGATACGCAGTATTTT. Translation: CASSSRSGGLTDTQYF. Based on the CDR3 plus reference TRBV11-3 and TRBJ2-3, the full variable domain is EAGVVQSPRYKIIEKKQPVAFWCNPISGHNTLYWYLQNLGQGPELLIRYENEEAVDDSQLPKDRFSAERLKGVDSTLKIQPAELGDSAVYLCASSSRSGGLTDTQYFGPGTRLTVL.

This clonotype has just a few counts. The chain's CDR3 is CATSVRGYGYTF. The CDR3 bases are TGTGCCACCAGTGTGAGGGGATATGGCTACACCTTC. The chain combines TRBV24-1 with TRBJ1-2, with D possibly being TRBD1 (5 bases). CDR1 is KGHDR and CDR2 is SFDVKD in the germline V gene. V was pared by 5 bases and J by 5 bases, with 8 bases between. The CDR3 loop spans 12 amino acids.